What follows are 2 T cell receptor beta chains derived from one specimen sequenced in a study of T cells in Graves' hyperthyroidism and ophthalmopathy. What was amplified from RNA transcripts were TCR beta CDR3 regions. RT-PCR in the first round (using the HTBI primer set) targeted the TCR CDR3. TCRdb passed the multiplex PCR reads through MiXCR, listing each CDR3 protein once. The table has under 500,000 distinct CDR3 sequences, 11% to 15% seen once; the top ten hold 28%. Specimen: blood. The receptor source for this set is a man in his fifties with Graves' ophthalmopathy.

The V gene is TRBV6-1, the J gene TRBJ2-6, with D unclear. Germline V gene sequence: CDR1 MNHNS, CDR2 SASEGT. V lost 3 bases, J lost 1 base, and 4 bases lay in between. The CDR3 has 14 amino acids. This CDR3 is CASSDTSGANVLTF. The CDR3 DNA reads as TGTGCCAGCAGTGACACGTCTGGGGCCAACGTCCTGACTTTC.

Concerning this clonotype itself: A much larger clone differs from this one at a single base, so this may be a read error. The J gene is TRBJ2-7, the V gene TRBV20-1; D uncertain. The germline V and J ends were trimmed by 7 bases and 6 bases, with 7 bases remaining between them. The CDR3 extends over 9 amino acids. Germline CDR1 is DFQATT and CDR2 is SNEGSKA (reference sequence). CDR3 in amino acids: CSGSAEQYF. CDR3 bases: TGCAGTGGTAGTGCCGAGCAGTACTTC.